This T cell receptor beta chain was identified in a study of blood T cells in healthy people across ages. A word on this clonotype: Its antigen is still unknown.

Then a second PCR, running roughly 6 to 12 cycles, was carried out with a sample-barcoded 5' primer and a J-beta primer mix. MiXCR was run by TCRdb on the 5' RACE reads, yielding one entry per CDR3 protein. This table holds roughly 1,500,000 distinct CDR3 sequences, around 35% found once. The V gene lost 2 bases and the J gene lost 2 bases, with 10 bases spanning the gap. The germline gives CDR1 MGHDK, CDR2 SYGVNS. This CDR3 contains 14 residues. Study-level findings and limits: With donor CMV status unknown, expanded clonotype changes were possibly confounded.

This clonotype was sampled from a woman aged 25 to 45 in good health. The sequencing sample was made of blood. V and J are TRBV25-1 and TRBJ2-7, with no clear D. Here the CDR3 reads CASSEGPFTYEQYF. CDR3 coding DNA: TGTGCCAGCAGTGAAGGGCCGTTCACCTACGAGCAGTACTTC.